Sequencing of this T cell receptor (beta chain) was carried out in a study of blood T cells in healthy people across ages. PCR was performed a second time for roughly 7 to 11 cycles using a sample-barcoded 5' primer and a J-beta primer mix. TCRdb re-analysed the 5' RACE reads in MiXCR, keeping a single row per CDR3 protein. The data contain around 970,000 distinct CDR3 sequences, 51% of them seen just once; the ten biggest clones take up roughly a fifth. Trimming at V came to 8 bases and at J to 2 bases, leaving 9 bases not matched to a gene. Per the germline V gene, CDR1 is KGHDR and CDR2 is SFDVKD. The CDR3 contains 15 residues. Per-sample yields of isolated PBMCs were at least 6 million. With each sample, at least 5.5 micrograms of total RNA were extracted. There are a few counts of this clonotype. Its target is not known. Points from the study as a whole: Donor CMV status, an unknown factor, possibly confounded changes in expanded clonotypes. Estimates drawn from one million T cells were deemed to understate diversity.

The clonotype comes from a woman in her sixties in good health. V usage is TRBV24-1 and J usage is TRBJ2-5; 8 bases map to TRBD2. The sample taken for sequencing was blood. The CDR3 protein is CATNPPEREQETQYF. CDR3 DNA: TGTGCCACCAATCCCCCAGAGCGGGAGCAAGAGACCCAGTACTTC.